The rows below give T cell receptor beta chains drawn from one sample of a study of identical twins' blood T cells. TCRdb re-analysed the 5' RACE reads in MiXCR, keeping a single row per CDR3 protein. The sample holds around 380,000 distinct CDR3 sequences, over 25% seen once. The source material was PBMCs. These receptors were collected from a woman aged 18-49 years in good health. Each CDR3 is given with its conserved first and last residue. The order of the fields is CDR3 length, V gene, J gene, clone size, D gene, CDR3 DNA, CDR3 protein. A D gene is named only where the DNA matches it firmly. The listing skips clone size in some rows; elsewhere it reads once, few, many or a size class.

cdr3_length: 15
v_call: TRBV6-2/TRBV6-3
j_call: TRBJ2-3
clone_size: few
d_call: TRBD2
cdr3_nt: TGTGCCAGCCTAAACGAGCGGGACCTCACAGATACGCAGTATTTT
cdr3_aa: CASLNERDLTDTQYF

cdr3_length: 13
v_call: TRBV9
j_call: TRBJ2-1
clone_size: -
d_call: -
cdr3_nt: TGTGCCAGCAGCGGGACAGACTACAATGAGCAGTTCTTC
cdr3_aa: CASSGTDYNEQFF

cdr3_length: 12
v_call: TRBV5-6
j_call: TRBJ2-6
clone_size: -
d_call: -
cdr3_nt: TGTGCCAGCAGGCGTGGGGCCAACGTCCTGACTTTC
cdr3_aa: CASRRGANVLTF

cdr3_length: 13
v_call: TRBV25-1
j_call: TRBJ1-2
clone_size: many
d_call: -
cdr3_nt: TGTGCCAGCAGTGAACAGGGTAGCTATGGCTACACCTTC
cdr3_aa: CASSEQGSYGYTF

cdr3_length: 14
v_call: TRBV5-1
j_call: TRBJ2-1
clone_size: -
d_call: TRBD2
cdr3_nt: TGCGCCAGCAGCTACCCGGGGGGGTTGAATGAGCAGTTCTTC
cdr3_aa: CASSYPGGLNEQFF

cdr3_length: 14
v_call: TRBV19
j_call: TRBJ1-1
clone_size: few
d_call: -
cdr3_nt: TGTGCCAGTAGTGTCACTCCGGGGTACACTGAAGCTTTCTTT
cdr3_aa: CASSVTPGYTEAFF

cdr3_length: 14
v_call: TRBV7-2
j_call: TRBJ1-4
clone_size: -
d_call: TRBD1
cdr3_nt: TGTGCCAGCAGGCGACAGGGTTTAAGCGAAAAACTGTTTTTT
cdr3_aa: CASRRQGLSEKLFF

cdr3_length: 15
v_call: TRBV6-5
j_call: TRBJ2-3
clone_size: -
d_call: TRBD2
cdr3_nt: TGTGCCAGCAGTTTCAGCGGGATACAAGCAGATACGCAGTATTTT
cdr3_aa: CASSFSGIQADTQYF

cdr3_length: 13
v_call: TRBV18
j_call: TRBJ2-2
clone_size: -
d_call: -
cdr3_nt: TGTGCCAGCTCACCAGGGGCCACCGGGGAGCTGTTTTTT
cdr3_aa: CASSPGATGELFF

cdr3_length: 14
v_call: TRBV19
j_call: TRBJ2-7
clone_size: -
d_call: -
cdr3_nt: TGTGCCAGTAGTCCTCTGGACGGCTCCTACGAGCAGTACTTC
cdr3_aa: CASSPLDGSYEQYF

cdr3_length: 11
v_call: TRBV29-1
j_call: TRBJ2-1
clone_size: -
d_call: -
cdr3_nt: TGCAGCGTTGATTGGGGGGTTGAGCAGCTCTTC
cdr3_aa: CSVDWGVEQLF

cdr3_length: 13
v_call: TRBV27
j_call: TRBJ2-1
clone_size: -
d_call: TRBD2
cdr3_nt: TGTGCCAGTTGTTCTGGCGGGAGCATTGAGCAGTTCTTC
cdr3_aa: CASCSGGSIEQFF

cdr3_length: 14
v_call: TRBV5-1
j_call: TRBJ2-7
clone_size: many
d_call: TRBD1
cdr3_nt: TGCGCCAGCAGCCCCGGACAGGGGGTGAACGAGCAGTACTTC
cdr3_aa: CASSPGQGVNEQYF

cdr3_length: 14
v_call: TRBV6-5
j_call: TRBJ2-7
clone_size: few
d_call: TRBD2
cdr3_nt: TGTGCCAGCAGTTTTGAGCGGGGCTCCTACGAGCAGTACTTC
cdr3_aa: CASSFERGSYEQYF